Shown below are 3 T cell receptor beta chains from a single sample sequenced in a study of memory CD4+ T cells and cytomegalovirus serostatus. Single viable CD3+CD4+CD8-CD45RO+ cells were sorted as the memory CD4+ T cells. TCRdb's copy holds only in-frame clones and misses some; the assay was immunoSEQ multiplex PCR. Among some 57,000 clones listed, less than 80% were seen once. The sample comprised memory CD4+ T cells from blood. Every receptor here comes from an adult in good health and CMV-seronegative.

CDR3 amino acids: CASSSAGTQNTEAFF. For the CDR3, the DNA is TGCGCCAGCAGCTCGGCCGGGACACAGAACACTGAAGCTTTCTTT. V and J are TRBV5-1 and TRBJ1-1; TRBD1 is a possible D gene (6 bases). V was pared by 3 bases and J by 1 base, with 13 bases between. CDR1 and CDR2 from the germline V gene are SGHRS and YFSETQ. The CDR3 runs 15 residues.

The J gene is TRBJ1-4, the V gene TRBV20-1, with D hard to call. Germline V gives CDR1 DFQATT, CDR2 SNEGSKA (reference sequence). The CDR3 is 11 amino acids. Trimming stripped 8 bases from V and 7 bases from J, with 11 bases between. The CDR3 sequence is CSPTGGEKLFF. Here the CDR3 DNA reads TGCAGTCCAACTGGAGGTGAAAAACTGTTTTTT.

The rearrangement uses TRBV6-5 and TRBJ2-7, with D tentatively TRBD2 (5 bases). V lost 5 bases to trimming and J lost 6 bases, with 5 bases between them. The CDR3 has 10 residues. From germline, CDR1 is MNHEY and CDR2 SVGAGI. The DNA of the CDR3 is TGTGCCAGCAGTCTAGCCGAGCAGTACTTC. Translating it yields CASSLAEQYF.